This T cell receptor beta chain was identified during a study of T-cell reconstitution after alpha-beta-depleted transplantation in children. As regards this clonotype: Its antigen is not known.

Study-level points and caveats: Surviving recipient cells, namely T cells and thymic progenitors, were the source of high day-60 TCRbeta diversity in some patients. Counts and diversity of T cells one year after transplant came mostly from newly produced T cells. Several hundred expanded graft clones reportedly were the source of alpha-beta T cells about two months after transplant.

There are 12 residues in the CDR3. The germline V gene encodes CDR1 MNHEY and CDR2 SVGAGI. Trimming removed 5 bases at V and 6 bases at J, with 8 bases between. This sample's TCRbeta library carried unique molecular identifier barcodes. TCRdb ran MiXCR on the PCR reads and lists one entry per CDR3 protein. The profile shows approximately 490,000 distinct CDR3 sequences, about 10% of them singletons. This TCR was sampled from a child aged 2 to 15 with inherited bone marrow failure, due to receive a stem cell transplant. Sequences were derived from PBMCs, sampled before TCRalphabeta/CD19-depleted stem cell transplant. The chain couples TRBV6-5 to TRBJ2-1; D remains unclear. For the CDR3, the DNA is TGTGCCAGCAGTGAGAACGGCAATGAGCAGTTCTTC. This gives the protein CASSENGNEQFF.